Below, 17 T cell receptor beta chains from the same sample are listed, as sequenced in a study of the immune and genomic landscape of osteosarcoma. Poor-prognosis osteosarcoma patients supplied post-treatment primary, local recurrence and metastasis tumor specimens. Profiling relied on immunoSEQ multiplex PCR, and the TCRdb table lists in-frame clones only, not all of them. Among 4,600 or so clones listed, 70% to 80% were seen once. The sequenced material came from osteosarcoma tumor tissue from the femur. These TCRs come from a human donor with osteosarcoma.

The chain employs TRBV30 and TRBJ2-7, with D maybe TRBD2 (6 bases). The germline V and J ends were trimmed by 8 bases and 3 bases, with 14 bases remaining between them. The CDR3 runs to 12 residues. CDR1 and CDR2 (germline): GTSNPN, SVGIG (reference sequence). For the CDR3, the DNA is TGTGCCGGGGGGACGGTAGGCTACGAGCAGTACTTC. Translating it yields CAGGTVGYEQYF.

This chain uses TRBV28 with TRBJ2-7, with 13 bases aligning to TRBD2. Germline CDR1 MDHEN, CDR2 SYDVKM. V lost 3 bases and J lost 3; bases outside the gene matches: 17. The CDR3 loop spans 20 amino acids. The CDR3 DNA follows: TGTGCCAGCAGTTTGACAGGACTAGCGGGAGAAAAGGTGAGAGGCTACGAGCAGTACTTC. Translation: CASSLTGLAGEKVRGYEQYF. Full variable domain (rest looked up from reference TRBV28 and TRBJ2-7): DVKVTQSSRYLVKRTGEKVFLECVQDMDHENMFWYRQDPGLGLRLIYFSYDVKMKEKGDIPEGYSVSREKKERFSLILESASTNQTSMYLCASSLTGLAGEKVRGYEQYFGPGTRLTVT.

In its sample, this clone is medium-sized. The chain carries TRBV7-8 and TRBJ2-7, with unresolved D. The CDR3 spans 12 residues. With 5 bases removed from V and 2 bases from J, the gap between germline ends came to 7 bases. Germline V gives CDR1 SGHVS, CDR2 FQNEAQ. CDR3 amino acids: CASSLGAYEQYF. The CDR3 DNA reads TGTGCCAGCAGCCTCGGTGCCTACGAGCAGTACTTC.

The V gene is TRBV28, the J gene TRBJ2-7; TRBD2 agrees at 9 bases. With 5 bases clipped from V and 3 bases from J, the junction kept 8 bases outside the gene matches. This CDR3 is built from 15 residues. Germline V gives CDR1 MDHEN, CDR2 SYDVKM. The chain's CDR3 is CASSIAGEIGYEQYF. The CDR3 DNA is TGTGCCAGCAGTATAGCGGGAGAGATTGGCTACGAGCAGTACTTC.

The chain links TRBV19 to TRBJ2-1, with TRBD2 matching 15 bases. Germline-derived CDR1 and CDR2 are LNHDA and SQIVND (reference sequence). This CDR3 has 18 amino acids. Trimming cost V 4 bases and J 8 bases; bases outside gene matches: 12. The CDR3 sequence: CASSKGIPGTSGRYEQFF. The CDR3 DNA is TGTGCCAGTAGTAAAGGGATACCCGGGACTAGCGGGAGGTATGAGCAGTTCTTC. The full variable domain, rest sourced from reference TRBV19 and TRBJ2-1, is DGGITQSPKYLFRKEGQNVTLSCEQNLNHDAMYWYRQDPGQGLRLIYYSQIVNDFQKGDIAEGYSVSREKKESFPLTVTSAQKNPTAFYLCASSKGIPGTSGRYEQFFGPGTRLTVL.

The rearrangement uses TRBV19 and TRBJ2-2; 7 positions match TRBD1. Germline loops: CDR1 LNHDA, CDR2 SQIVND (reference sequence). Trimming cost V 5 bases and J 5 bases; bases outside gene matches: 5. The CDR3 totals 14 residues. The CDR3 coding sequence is TGTGCCAGTAGTCCGCGACAGGGAACCGGGGAGCTGTTTTTT. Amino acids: CASSPRQGTGELFF.

CDR3 DNA sequence: TGTGCCAGCAGTTACTCGACATCGCCCCAGTGGCAGTTCTTC. Translating it yields CASSYSTSPQWQFF. The rearrangement links TRBV6-6 to TRBJ2-1; D is uncertain. The CDR3 is made up of 14 amino acids. Germline lookup yields CDR1 MNHNY and CDR2 SVGAGI (reference sequence). V was shortened by 0 bases and J by 12 bases, with 15 bases between the two germline ends.

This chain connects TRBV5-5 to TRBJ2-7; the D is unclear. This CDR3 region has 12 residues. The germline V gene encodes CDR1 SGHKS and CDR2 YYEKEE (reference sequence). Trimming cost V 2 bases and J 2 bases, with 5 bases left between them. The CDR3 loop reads CASSLTTYEQYF. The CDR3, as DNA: TGTGCCAGCAGCTTAACAACCTACGAGCAGTACTTC.

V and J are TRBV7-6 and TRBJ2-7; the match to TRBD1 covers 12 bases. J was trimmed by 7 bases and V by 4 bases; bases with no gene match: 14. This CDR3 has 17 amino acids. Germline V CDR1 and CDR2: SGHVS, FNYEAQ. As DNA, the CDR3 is TGTGCCAGCAGCTCCAACCCCGCCGGGACAGGGGGCCAGGAGCAGTACTTC. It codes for CASSSNPAGTGGQEQYF.

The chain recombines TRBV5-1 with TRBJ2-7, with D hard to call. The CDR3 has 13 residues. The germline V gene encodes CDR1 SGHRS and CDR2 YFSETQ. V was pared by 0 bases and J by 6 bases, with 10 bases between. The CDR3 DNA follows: TGCGCCAGCAGCTTGGTCCTATCGCGCGAGCAGTACTTC. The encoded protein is CASSLVLSREQYF.

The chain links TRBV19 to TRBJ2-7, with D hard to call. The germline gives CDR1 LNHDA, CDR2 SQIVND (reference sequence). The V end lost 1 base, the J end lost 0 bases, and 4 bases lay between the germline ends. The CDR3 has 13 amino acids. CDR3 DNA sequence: TGTGCCAGTAGTATAGGAAACTCCTACGAGCAGTACTTC. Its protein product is CASSIGNSYEQYF.

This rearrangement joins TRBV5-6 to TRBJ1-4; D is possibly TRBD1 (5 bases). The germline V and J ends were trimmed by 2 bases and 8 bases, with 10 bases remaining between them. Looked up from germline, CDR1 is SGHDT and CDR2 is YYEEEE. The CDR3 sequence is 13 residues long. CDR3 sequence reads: CASSFRVEEKLFF. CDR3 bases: TGTGCCAGCAGCTTCAGGGTTGAAGAAAAACTGTTTTTT. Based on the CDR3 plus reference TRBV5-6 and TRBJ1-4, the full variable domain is DAGVTQSPTHLIKTRGQQVTLRCSPKSGHDTVSWYQQALGQGPQFIFQYYEEEERQRGNFPDRFSGHQFPNYSSELNVNALLLGDSALYLCASSFRVEEKLFFGSGTQLSVL.

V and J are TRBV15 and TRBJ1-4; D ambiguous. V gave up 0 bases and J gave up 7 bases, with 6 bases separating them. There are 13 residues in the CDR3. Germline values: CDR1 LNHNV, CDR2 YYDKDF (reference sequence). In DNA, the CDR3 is TGTGCCACCAGCAGAGATACGGGTGAAAAACTGTTTTTT. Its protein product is CATSRDTGEKLFF.

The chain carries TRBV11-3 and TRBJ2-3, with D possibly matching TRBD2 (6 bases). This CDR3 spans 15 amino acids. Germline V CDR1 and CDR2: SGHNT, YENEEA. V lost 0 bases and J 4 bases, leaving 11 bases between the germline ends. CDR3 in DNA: TGTGCCAGCAGCTTAGACGGGAGTGGGCCAGATACGCAGTATTTT. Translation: CASSLDGSGPDTQYF.

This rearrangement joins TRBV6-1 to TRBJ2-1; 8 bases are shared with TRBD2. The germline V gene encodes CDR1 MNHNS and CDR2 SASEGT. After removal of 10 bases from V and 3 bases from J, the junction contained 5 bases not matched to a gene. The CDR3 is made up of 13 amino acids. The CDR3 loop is CATTGGYYNEQFF. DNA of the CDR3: TGTGCCACGACGGGGGGGTACTACAATGAGCAGTTCTTC.

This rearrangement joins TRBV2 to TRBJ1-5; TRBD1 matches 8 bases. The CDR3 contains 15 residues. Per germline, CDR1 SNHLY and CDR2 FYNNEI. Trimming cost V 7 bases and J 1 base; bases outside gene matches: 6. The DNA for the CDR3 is TGTGCCAGCAAAGACCAGGGGGCGAGCAATCAGCCCCAGCATTTT. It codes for CASKDQGASNQPQHF.

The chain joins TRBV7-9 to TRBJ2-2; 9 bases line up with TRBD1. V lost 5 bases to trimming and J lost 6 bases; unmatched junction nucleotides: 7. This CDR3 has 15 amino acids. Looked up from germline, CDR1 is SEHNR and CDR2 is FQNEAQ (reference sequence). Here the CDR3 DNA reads TGTGCCAGCAGCCCCACAGGGGGCTTGTCCGGGGAGCTGTTTTTT. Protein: CASSPTGGLSGELFF.